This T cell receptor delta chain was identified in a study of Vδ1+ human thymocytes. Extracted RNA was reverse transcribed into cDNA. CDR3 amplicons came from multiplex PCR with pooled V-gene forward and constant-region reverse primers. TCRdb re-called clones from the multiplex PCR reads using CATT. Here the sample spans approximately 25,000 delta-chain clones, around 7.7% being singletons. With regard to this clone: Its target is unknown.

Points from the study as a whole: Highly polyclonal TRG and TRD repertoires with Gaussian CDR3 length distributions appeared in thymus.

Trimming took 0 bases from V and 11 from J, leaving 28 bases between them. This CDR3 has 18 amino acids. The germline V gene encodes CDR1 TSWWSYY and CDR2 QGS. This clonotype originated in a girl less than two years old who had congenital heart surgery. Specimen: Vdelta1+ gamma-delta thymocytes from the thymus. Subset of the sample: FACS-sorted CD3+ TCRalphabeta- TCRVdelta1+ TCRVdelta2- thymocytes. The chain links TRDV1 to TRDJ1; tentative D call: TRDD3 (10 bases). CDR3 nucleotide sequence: TGTGCTCTTGGGGAACTTCGGGCCTTCCTACGGGGGATACGCGTGCTCATCTTT. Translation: CALGELRAFLRGIRVLIF.